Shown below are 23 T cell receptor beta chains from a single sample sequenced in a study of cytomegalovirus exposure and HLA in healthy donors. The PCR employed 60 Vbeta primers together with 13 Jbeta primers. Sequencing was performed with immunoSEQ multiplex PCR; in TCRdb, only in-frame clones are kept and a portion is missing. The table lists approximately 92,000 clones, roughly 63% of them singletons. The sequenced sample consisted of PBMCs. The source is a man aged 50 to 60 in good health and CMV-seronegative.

The CDR3 region has the DNA TGCGCCAGCAGCCAAGAGTCAGCCCTGACTAGCTACAATGAGCAGTTCTTC. Translation: CASSQESALTSYNEQFF. The rearrangement uses TRBV4-3 and TRBJ2-1; D may be TRBD2 (6 bases). Germline V gene lookup returns CDR1 LGHNA and CDR2 YSLEER. Trimming removed 0 bases from V and 3 bases from J, with 15 bases in between. There are 17 residues in the CDR3.

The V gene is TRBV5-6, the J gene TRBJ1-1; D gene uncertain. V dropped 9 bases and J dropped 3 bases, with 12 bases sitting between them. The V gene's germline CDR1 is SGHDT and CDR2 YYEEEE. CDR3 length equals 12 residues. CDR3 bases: TGTGCCACCGCGAAAAGAGACACTGAAGCTTTCTTT. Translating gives CATAKRDTEAFF. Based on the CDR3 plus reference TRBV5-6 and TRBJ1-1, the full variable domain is DAGVTQSPTHLIKTRGQQVTLRCSPKSGHDTVSWYQQALGQGPQFIFQYYEEEERQRGNFPDRFSGHQFPNYSSELNVNALLLGDSALYLCATAKRDTEAFFGQGTRLTVV.

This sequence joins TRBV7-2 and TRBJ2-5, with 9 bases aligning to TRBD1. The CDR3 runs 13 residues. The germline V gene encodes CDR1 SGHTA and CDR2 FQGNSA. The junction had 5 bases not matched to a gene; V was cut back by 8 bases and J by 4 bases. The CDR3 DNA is TGTGCCAGCTCACGGGACAGGGTAGAGACCCAGTACTTC. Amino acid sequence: CASSRDRVETQYF.

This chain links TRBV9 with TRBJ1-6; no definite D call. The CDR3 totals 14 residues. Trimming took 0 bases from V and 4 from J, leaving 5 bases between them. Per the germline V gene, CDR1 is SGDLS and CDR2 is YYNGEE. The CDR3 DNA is TGTGCCAGCAGCGTAGGAGCATATAATTCACCCCTCCACTTT. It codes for CASSVGAYNSPLHF.

The CDR3 region is CSDRQGDTEAFF. For the CDR3, the DNA is TGCAGCGACCGACAGGGAGACACTGAAGCTTTCTTT. The J gene is TRBJ1-1, the V gene TRBV29-1; 7 nucleotides match TRBD1. The ends lost 7 bases at V and 3 bases at J; junction bases unmatched: 5. The CDR3 spans 12 residues. Germline CDR1 is SQVTM and CDR2 is ANQGSEA.

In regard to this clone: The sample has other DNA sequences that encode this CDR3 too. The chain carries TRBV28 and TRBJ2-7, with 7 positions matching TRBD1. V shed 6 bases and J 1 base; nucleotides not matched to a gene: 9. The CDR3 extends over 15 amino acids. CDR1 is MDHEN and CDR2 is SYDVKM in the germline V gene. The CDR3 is CASSLPTGNSYEQYF. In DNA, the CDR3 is TGTGCCAGCAGCCTTCCGACAGGGAATTCCTACGAGCAGTACTTC.

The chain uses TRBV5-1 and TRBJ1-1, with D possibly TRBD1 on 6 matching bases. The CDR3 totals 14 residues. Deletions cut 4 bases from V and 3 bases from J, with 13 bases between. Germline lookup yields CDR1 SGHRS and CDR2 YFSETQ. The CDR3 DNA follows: TGCGCCAGCAGCCCTGCAAGGACAGACACTGAAGCTTTCTTT. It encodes CASSPARTDTEAFF.

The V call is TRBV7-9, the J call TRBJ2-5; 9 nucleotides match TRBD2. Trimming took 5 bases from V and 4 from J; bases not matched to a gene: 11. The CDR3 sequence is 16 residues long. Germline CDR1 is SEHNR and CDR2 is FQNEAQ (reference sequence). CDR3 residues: CASSGSLAGEGETQYF. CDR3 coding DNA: TGTGCCAGCAGCGGGTCTTTAGCGGGAGAAGGAGAGACCCAGTACTTC.

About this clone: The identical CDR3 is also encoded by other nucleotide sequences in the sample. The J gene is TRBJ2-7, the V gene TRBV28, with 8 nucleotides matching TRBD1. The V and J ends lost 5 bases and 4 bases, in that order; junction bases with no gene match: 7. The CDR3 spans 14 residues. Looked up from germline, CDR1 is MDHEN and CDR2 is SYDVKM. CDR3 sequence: CASSPPDRVYEQYF. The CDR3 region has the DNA TGTGCCAGCAGTCCACCGGACAGGGTTTACGAGCAGTACTTC. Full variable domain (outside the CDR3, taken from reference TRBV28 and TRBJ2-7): DVKVTQSSRYLVKRTGEKVFLECVQDMDHENMFWYRQDPGLGLRLIYFSYDVKMKEKGDIPEGYSVSREKKERFSLILESASTNQTSMYLCASSPPDRVYEQYFGPGTRLTVT.

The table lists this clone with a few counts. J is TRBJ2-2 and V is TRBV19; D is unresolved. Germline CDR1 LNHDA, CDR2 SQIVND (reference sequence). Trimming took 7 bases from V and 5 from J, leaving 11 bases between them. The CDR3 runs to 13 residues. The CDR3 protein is CASTGQRTGELFF. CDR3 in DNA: TGTGCCAGTACAGGCCAGAGAACCGGGGAGCTGTTTTTT.

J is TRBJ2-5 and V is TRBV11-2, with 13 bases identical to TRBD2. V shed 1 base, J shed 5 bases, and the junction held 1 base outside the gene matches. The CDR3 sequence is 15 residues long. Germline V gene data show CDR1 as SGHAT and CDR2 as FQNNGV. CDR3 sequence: CASSLGTSGSETQYF. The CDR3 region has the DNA TGTGCCAGCAGCTTAGGGACTAGCGGGAGTGAGACCCAGTACTTC.

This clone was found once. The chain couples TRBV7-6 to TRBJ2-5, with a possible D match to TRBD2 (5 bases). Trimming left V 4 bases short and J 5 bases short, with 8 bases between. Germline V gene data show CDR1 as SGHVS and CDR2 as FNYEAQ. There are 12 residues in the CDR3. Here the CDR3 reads CASSSTGETQYF. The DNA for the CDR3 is TGTGCCAGCAGCTCGACGGGGGAGACCCAGTACTTC.

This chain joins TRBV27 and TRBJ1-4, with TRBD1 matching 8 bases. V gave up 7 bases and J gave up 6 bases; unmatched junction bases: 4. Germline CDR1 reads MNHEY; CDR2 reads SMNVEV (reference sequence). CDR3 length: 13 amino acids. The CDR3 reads CASMRTGYEKLFF. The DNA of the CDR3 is TGTGCCAGCATGAGGACAGGGTATGAAAAACTGTTTTTT.

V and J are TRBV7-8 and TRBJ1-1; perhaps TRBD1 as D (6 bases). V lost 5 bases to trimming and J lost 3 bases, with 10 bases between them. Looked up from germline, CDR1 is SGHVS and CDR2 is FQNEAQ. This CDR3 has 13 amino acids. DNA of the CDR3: TGTGCCAGCAGCATCCGACAGGACACTGAAGCTTTCTTT. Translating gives CASSIRQDTEAFF.

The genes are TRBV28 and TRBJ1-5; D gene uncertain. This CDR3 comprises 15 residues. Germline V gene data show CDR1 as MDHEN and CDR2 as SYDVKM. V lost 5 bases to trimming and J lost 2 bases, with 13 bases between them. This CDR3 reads CASSNRDSGNQPQHF. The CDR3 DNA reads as TGTGCCAGCAGTAACCGTGACTCGGGCAATCAGCCCCAGCATTTT.

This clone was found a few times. The CDR3 protein is CASSVLAAGRAFF. DNA for the CDR3: TGTGCCAGCAGTGTCCTGGCGGCGGGGCGGGCTTTCTTT. The rearrangement joins TRBV2 to TRBJ1-1, with D possibly matching TRBD1 (5 bases). Germline CDR1 and CDR2: SNHLY and FYNNEI. Between the trimmed V and J ends, which lost 4 bases and 11 bases, there was a span of 17 bases. The CDR3 totals 13 residues.

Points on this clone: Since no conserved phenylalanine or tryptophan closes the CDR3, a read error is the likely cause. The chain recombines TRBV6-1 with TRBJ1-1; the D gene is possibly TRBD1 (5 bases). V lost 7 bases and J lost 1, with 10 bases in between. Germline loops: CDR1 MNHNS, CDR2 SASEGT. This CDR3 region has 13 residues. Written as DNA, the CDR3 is TGTGCCAGCAAAATACAGGAGAACACTGAAGCTTTCGTT. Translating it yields CASKIQENTEAFV.

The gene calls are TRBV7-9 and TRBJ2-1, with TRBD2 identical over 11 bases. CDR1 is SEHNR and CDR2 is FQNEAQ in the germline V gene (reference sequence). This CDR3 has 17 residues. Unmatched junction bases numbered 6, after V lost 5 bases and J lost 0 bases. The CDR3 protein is CASSPGLAGRSYNEQFF. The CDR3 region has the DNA TGTGCCAGCAGCCCAGGACTAGCGGGTCGCTCCTACAATGAGCAGTTCTTC.

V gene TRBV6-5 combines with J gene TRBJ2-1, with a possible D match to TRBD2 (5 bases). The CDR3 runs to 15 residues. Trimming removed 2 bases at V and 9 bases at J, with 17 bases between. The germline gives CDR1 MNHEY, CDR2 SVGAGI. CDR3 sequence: CASSYVGLGESEQFF. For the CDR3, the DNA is TGTGCCAGCAGTTACGTAGGTCTCGGGGAGTCTGAGCAGTTCTTC.

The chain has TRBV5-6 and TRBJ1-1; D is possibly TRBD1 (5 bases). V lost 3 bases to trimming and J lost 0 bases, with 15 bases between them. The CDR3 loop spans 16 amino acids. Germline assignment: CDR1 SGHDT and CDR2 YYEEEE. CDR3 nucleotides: TGTGCCAGCAGCTCCGGGCCTGACAGATTGAACACTGAAGCTTTCTTT. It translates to CASSSGPDRLNTEAFF.

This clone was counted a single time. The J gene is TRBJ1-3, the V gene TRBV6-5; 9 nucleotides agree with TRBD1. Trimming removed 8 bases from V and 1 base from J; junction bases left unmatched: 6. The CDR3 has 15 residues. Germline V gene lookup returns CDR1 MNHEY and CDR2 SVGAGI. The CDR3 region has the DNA TGTGCCAGCCATGTGGGGACAGGGTCTGGAAACACCATATATTTT. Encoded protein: CASHVGTGSGNTIYF.

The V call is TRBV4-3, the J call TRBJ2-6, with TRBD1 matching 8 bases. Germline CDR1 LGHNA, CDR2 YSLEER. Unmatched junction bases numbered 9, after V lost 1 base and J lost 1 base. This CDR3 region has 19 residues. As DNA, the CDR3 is TGCGCCAGCAGCCAAGGGGTAACAGGGGGGCCATCTGGGGCCAACGTCCTGACTTTC. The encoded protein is CASSQGVTGGPSGANVLTF.

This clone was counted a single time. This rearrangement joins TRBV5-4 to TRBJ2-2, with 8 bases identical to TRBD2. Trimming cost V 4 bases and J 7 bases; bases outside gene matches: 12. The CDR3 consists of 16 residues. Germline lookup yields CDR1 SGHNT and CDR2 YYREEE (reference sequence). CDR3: CASSPGGAGGIGELFF. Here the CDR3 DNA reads TGTGCCAGCAGCCCCGGGGGGGCGGGAGGAATCGGGGAGCTGTTTTTT.